This entry features one TCR beta chain sequence. The count of this clone is one. Its antigen is not yet known. No much larger clone is present one base from it, and per-base qualities are unavailable. Patients with autoimmune disease history or receiving systemic immunosuppression were excluded from the trial. Peripheral blood for TCR sequencing was collected from all dose cohorts at baseline, on cycle 4 day 1, and on cycle 7 day 1. Samples came from an open-label, multicenter, first-in-human phase I dose-escalation trial of ivuxolimab. Adults with locally advanced or metastatic melanoma, renal cell carcinoma, hepatocellular carcinoma or head and neck squamous cell carcinoma were enrolled in the trial. Before TCR sequencing, CD4+ and CD8+ T cells were separately sorted from peripheral blood. Measured from the cysteine to the phenylalanine, the CDR3 is 17 residues long. CDR3 DNA is the only sequence kept; it has 51 bases, read in frame from the first base. CDR1 and CDR2, looked up from the germline V gene, are SGHDT and YYEEEE. Relative to germline, V is missing 5 bases and J is missing 0 bases, with 8 bases of the junction outside any gene match.

This specimen belongs to a study of OX40 agonist ivuxolimab in advanced cancers. About the investigation overall: Ivuxolimab, which targeted the costimulatory receptor OX40 (CD134), was an agonistic, fully human IgG2 monoclonal antibody. Intravenous ivuxolimab was administered to patients every 2 weeks at six dose levels: 0.01, 0.1, 0.3, 1.5, 3 and 10 mg/kg. Of the roughly 50 dose-escalation patients, hepatocellular carcinoma was present in approximately 20, melanoma in roughly 15, renal cell carcinoma in 9 and head and neck cancer in 9. A male proportion of almost 85% and a mean age of 60 years, ranging from roughly 23 to 79, were recorded for the dose-escalation cohort. Prior anti-PD-1, anti-PD-L1 or anti-CTLA-4 therapy was permitted, and checkpoint inhibitors had been received by around 40% of dose-escalation patients. Three dose-escalation patients achieved partial responses, one with hepatocellular carcinoma and two with cutaneous melanoma. The purpose of peripheral TCRbeta sequencing was to test whether ivuxolimab changed TCR sequence diversity and led to clonal T-cell expansion. The paper reports the monotherapy dose-escalation portion (N ≈ 52 patients) of the phase I ivuxolimab trial.

General findings and caveats noted by the study authors: After ivuxolimab, CD8+ T cells had more expanded clones than CD4+ T cells on average. Clonal expansion of both CD4+ and CD8+ blood T cells was observed from baseline to week 6 at doses 0.1 to 3.0 mg/kg. Low levels of normalized T-cell clonal expansion were also seen in some nonresponding patients. Partial responders in the 0.1-3.0 mg/kg groups had among the lowest normalized peripheral clonal expansion, especially among CD8+ T cells. The antigen specificity of the peripheral T cells that underwent clonal expansion was not determined.

For sequencing of the TCRbeta CDR3 region, genomic DNA was extracted from the sorted cells. The immunoSEQ Assay was used for sequencing of TCRbeta CDR3 regions. TCRdb retrieved this table from immuneACCESS and kept in-frame rearrangements only. Not all clones are present; in checked studies, unresolved V genes account for under half, and no reason is known for the remainder. This sample is represented by roughly 60,000 clones; about 90% of them were singletons. More than 13% of the sample is taken by the ten largest. The chain links TRBV5-6 with TRBJ1-6, and 7 bases in between align with TRBD1. This receptor was obtained from an adult with an advanced solid tumor such as melanoma, head and neck, liver or kidney cancer. The input for sequencing was CD4+ or CD8+ T cells sorted from blood, taken in a trial of the OX40 agonist ivuxolimab. DNA sequence: TGTGCCAGCAGTATCTTACAGGGGAGCTCCTATAATTCACCCCTCCACTTT. Translated, this is CASSILQGSSYNSPLHF.